This paragraph covers one T cell receptor (beta chain) sequence. These data are taken from a study of blood T cell repertoires in COVID-19. Study overall: Donors in the United States, Italy and Spain gave samples during acute or convalescent COVID-19. Sample material is recorded as cDNA or gDNA derived from T cells, B-cell-depleted T cells, or PBMCs.

Authors' processing steps: Using reference gene primer amplification, nucleated cell counts were estimated. Sequencing used immunoSEQ multiplex PCR; TCRdb keeps in-frame clones, though not all of them. V, J and clone size are taken as reported in that table, and D and trimming were inferred from the DNA itself. This table holds some 5,900 clones, almost 90% found once. The CDR3 contains 14 residues. The germline V and J ends were trimmed by 8 bases and 7 bases, with 17 bases remaining between them. CDR1 SNHLY and CDR2 FYNNEI come from the germline V gene. The J gene is TRBJ2-2, the V gene TRBV2; perhaps TRBD1 as D (5 bases). The origin of this receptor is a man aged 60 to 69 with acute or convalescent COVID-19. Specimen: peripheral blood. The CDR3 bases are TGTGCCAGCCAGGGCAGGGCTTGGATCGGGGAGCTGTTTTTT. This codes for CASQGRAWIGELFF.